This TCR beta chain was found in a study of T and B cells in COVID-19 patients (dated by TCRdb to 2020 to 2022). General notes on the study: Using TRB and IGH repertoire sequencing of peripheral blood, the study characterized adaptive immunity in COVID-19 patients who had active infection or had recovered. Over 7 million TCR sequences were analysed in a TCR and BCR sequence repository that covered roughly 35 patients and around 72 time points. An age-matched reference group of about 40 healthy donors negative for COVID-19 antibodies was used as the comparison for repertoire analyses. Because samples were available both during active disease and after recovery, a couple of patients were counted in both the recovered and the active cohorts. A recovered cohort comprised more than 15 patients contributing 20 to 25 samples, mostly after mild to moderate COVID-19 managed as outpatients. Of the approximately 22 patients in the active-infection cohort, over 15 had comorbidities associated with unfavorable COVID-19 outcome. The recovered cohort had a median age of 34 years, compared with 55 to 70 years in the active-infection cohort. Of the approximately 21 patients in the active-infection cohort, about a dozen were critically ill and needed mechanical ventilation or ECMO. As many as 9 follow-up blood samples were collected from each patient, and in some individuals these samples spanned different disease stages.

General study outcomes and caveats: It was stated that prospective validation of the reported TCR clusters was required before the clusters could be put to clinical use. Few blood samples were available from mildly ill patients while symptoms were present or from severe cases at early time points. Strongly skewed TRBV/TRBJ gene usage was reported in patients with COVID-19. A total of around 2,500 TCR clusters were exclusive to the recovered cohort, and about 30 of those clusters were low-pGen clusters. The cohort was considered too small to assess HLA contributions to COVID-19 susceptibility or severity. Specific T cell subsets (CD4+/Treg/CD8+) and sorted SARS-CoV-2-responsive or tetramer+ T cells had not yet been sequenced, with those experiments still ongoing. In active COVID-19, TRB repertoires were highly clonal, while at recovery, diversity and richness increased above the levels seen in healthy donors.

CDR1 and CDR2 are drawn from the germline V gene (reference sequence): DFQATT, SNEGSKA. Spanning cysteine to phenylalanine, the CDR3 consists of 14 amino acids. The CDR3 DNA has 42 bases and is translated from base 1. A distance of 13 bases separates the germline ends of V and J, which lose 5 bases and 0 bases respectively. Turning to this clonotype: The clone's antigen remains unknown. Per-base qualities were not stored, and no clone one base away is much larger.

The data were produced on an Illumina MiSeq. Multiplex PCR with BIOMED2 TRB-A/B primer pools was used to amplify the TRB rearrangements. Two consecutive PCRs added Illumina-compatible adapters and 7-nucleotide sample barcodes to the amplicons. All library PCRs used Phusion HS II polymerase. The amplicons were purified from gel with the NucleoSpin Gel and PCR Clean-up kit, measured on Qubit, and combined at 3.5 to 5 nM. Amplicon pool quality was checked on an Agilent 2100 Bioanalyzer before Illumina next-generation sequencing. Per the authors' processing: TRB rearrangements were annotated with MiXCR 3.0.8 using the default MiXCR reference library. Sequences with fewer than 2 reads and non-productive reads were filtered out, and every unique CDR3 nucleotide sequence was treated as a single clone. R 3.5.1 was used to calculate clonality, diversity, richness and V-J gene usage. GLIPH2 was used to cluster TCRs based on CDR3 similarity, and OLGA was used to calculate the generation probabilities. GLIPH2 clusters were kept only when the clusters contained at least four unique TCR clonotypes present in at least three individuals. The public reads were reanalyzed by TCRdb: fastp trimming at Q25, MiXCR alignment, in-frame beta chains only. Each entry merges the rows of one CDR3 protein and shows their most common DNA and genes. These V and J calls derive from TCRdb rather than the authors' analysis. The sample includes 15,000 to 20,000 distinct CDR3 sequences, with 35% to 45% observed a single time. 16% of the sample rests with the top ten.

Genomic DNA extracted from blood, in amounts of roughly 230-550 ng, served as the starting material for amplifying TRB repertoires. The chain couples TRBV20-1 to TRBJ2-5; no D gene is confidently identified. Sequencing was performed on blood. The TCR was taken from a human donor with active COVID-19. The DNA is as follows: TGCAGTGCTCCAGAAGCCGTGTACCAAGAGACCCAGTACTTC. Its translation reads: CSAPEAVYQETQYF.